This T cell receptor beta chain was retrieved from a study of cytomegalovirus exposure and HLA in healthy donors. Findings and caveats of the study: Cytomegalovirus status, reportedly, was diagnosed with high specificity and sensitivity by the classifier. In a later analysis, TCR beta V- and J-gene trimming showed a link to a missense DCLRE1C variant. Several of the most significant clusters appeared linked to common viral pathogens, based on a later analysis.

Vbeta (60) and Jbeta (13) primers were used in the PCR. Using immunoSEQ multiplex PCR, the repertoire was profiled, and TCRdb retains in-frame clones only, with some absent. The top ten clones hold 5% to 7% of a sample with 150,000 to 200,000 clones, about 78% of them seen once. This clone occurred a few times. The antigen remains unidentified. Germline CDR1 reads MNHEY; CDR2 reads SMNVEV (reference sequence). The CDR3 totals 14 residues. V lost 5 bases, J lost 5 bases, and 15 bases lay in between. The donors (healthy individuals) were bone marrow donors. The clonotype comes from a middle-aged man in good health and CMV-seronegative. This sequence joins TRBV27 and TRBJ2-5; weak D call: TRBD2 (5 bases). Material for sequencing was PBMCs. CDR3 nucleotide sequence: TGTGCCAGCAGTCTCCGCGGGCCTGGGGAGACCCAGTACTTC. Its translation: CASSLRGPGETQYF.